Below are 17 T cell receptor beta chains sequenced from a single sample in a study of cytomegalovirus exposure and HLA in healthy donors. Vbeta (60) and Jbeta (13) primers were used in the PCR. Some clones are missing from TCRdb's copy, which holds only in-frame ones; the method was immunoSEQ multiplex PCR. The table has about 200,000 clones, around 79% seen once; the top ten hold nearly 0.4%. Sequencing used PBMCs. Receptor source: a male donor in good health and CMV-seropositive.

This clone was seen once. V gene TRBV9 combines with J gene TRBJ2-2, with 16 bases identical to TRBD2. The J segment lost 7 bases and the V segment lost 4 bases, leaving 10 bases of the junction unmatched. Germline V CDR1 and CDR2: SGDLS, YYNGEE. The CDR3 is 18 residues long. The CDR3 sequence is CASSLGTSGGALDGELFF. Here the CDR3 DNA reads TGTGCCAGCAGCCTGGGGACTAGCGGGGGGGCCTTGGACGGGGAGCTGTTTTTT. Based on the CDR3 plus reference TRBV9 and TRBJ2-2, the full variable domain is DSGVTQTPKHLITATGQRVTLRCSPRSGDLSVYWYQQSLDQGLQFLIQYYNGEERAKGNILERFSAQQFPDLHSELNLSSLELGDSALYFCASSLGTSGGALDGELFFGEGSRLTVL.

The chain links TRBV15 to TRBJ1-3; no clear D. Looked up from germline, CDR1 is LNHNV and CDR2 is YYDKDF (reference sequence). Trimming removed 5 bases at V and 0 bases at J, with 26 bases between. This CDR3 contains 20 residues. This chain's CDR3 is CATSGPHGVYPLSSGNTIYF. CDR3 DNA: TGTGCCACCAGCGGACCACACGGGGTTTACCCACTGAGCTCTGGAAACACCATATATTTT.

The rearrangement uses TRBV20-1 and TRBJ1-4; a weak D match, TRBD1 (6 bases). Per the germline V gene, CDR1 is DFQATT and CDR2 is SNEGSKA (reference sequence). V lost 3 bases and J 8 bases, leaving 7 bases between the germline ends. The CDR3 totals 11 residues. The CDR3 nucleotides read TGCAGTGCTAGGGACAGAGAAAAACTGTTTTTT. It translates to CSARDREKLFF.

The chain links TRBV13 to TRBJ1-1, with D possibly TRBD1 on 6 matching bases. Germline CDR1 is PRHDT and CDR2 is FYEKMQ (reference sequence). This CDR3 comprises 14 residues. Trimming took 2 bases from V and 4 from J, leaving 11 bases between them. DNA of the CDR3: TGTGCCAGCAGCTTACAGGGGTTAACCACTGAAGCTTTCTTT. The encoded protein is CASSLQGLTTEAFF.

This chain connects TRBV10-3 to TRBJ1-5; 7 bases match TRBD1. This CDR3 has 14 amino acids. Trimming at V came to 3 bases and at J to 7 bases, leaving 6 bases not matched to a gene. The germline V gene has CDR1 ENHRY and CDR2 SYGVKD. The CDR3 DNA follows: TGTGCCATCAGTGAAGGAGAACAGGGGCAGCCCCAGCATTTT. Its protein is CAISEGEQGQPQHF.

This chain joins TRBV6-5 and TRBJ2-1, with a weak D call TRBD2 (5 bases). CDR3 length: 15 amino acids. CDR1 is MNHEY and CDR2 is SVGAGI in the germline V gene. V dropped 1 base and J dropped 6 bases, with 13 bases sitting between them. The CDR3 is CASSYFAASTNEQFF. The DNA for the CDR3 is TGTGCCAGCAGTTACTTCGCGGCTAGCACCAATGAGCAGTTCTTC.

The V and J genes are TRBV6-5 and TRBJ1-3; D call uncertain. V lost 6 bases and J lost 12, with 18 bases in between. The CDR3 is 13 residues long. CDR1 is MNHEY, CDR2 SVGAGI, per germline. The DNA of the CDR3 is TGTGCCAGCAGGCAGACTCTAGAGATGGGCATATATTTT. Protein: CASRQTLEMGIYF.

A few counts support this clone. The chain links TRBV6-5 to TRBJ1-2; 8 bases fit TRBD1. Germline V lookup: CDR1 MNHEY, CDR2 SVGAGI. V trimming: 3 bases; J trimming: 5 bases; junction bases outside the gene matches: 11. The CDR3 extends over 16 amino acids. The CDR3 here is CASSYNRGDRGYGYTF. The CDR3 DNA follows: TGTGCCAGCAGTTATAACCGGGGCGACAGGGGTTATGGCTACACCTTC.

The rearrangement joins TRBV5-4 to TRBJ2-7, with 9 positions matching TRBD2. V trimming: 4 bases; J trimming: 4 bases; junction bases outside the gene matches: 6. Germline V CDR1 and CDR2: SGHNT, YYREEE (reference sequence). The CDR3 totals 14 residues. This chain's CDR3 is CASSLSGRFYEQYF. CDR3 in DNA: TGTGCCAGCAGCCTAAGCGGGAGGTTTTACGAGCAGTACTTC.

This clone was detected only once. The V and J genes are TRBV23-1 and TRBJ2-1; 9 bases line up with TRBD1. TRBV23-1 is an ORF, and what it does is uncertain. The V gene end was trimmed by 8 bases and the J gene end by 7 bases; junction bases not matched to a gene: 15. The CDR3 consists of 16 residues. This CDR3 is CASGRSGTGTRNEQFF. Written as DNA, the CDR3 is TGCGCCAGCGGGCGTTCCGGGACAGGGACGAGGAATGAGCAGTTCTTC.

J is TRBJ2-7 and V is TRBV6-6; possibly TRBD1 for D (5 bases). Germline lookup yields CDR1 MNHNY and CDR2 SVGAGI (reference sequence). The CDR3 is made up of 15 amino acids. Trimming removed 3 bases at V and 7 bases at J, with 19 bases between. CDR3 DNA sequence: TGTGCCAGCAGTTATTCTAGGGCAGGGTCTGTGGAGCAGTACTTC. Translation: CASSYSRAGSVEQYF.

CDR3 residues: CASSYSRGYEKLFF. CDR3 DNA sequence: TGTGCCAGCAGTTACTCCAGGGGGTACGAGAAACTGTTTTTT. This chain uses TRBV6-5 with TRBJ1-4; 7 nucleotides match TRBD1. The V and J ends lost 0 bases and 11 bases, in that order; junction bases with no gene match: 6. Germline V gene sequence: CDR1 MNHEY, CDR2 SVGAGI. There are 14 residues in the CDR3.

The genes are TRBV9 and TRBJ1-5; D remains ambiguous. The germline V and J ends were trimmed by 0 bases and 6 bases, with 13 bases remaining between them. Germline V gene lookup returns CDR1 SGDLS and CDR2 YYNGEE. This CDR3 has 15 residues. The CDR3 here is CASSVGFGVSQPQHF. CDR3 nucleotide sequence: TGTGCCAGCAGCGTAGGATTCGGGGTGAGTCAGCCCCAGCATTTT.

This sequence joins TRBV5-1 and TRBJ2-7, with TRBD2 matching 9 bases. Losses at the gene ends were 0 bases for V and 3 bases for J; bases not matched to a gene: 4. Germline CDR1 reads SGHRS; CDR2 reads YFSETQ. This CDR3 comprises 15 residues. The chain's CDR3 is CASSLVLAGDYEQYF. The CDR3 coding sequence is TGCGCCAGCAGCTTGGTCTTAGCGGGAGACTACGAGCAGTACTTC.

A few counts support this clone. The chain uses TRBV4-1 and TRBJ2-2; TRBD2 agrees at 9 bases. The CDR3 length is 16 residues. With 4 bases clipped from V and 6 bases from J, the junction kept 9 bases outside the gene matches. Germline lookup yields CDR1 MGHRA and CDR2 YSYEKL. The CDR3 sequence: CASSPGWTSESGELFF. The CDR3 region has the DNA TGCGCCAGCAGCCCAGGATGGACTAGCGAGTCCGGGGAGCTGTTTTTT.

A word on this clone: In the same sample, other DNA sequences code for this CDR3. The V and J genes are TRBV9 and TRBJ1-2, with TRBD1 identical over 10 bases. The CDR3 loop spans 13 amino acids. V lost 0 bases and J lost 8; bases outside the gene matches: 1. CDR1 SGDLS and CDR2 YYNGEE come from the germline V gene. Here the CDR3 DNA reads TGTGCCAGCAGCGTAGGGACAGGGGGAGGCTACACCTTC. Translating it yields CASSVGTGGGYTF.

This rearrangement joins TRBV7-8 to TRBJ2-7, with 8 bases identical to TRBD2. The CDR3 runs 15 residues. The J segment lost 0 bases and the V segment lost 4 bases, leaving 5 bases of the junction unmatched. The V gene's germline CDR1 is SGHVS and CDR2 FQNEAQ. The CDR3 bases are TGTGCCAGCAGCTCCAACGGGGGGGTCTCCTACGAGCAGTACTTC. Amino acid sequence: CASSSNGGVSYEQYF.